This entry concerns a single TCR beta chain. This entry is derived from a study of blood T cell repertoires in COVID-19. For the study at large: The United States, Italy and Spain provided the acute and convalescent COVID-19 samples. T cells, B-cell-depleted T cells, or PBMCs provided the cDNA or gDNA that served as material.

Under the authors' procedure: The assay estimated nucleated cells by amplifying reference gene primers. TCRdb keeps only in-frame clones here, not all; method: immunoSEQ multiplex PCR. V and J calls and clone size come straight from that table; D and trimming were deduced from the DNA. The sample includes over 100,000 clones, roughly 87% of them seen just once. This CDR3 contains 16 residues. Germline CDR1 and CDR2: SGHNT and YYREEE (reference sequence). J gave up 7 bases and V 2 bases, and 4 bases lay outside the gene matches. The clonotype originates from a man older than 75 with acute or convalescent COVID-19. Sequencing input: peripheral blood. The chain combines TRBV5-4 with TRBJ2-1; 15 bases align to TRBD2. CDR3 amino acids: CASSFPGTSGGNEQFF. The CDR3 bases are TGTGCCAGCAGCTTCCCCGGGACTAGCGGGGGGAATGAGCAGTTCTTC.